This T cell receptor (beta chain) is drawn from a study of blood T cell repertoires in COVID-19. Study background: Sample material is recorded as cDNA or gDNA derived from T cells, B-cell-depleted T cells, or PBMCs.

Measured with immunoSEQ multiplex PCR; TCRdb has only the in-frame clones, and not every one. The sample holds tens of thousands of clones, more than 65% seen once. Germline CDR1 is MNHNS and CDR2 is SASEGT. The CDR3 has 14 amino acids. V was pared by 1 base and J by 8 bases, with 12 bases between. The sequence was collected from a woman aged 60-75 years with acute or convalescent COVID-19. V and J are TRBV6-1 and TRBJ2-1; D unresolved. The specimen was peripheral blood. Written as DNA, the CDR3 is TGTGCCAGCAGTGAAGGGCCAAGAGGCGATGAGCAGTTCTTC. Amino acid sequence: CASSEGPRGDEQFF.